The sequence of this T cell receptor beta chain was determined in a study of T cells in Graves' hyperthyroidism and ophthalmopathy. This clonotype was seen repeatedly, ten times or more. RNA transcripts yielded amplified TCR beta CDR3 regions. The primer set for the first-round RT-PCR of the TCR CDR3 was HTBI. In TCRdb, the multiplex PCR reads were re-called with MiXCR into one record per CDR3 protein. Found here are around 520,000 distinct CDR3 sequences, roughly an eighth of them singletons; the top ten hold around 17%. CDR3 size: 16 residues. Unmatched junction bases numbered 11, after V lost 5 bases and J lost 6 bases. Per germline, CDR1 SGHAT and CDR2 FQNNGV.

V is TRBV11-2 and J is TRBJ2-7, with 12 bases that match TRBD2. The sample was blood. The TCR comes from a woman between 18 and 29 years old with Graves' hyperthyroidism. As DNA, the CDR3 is TGTGCCAGCAGCCCCCGACCTAGCGGGAGGGCCGCCGAGCAGTACGTC. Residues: CASSPRPSGRAAEQYV.